This note documents a single TCR beta chain sequence. Its target is not known. The data belong to a study of T cell responses to AZD1222 COVID-19 vaccine. TCRdb's table, derived via immunoSEQ multiplex PCR, lists solely in-frame clones and lacks some. Seen here are roughly 120,000 clones, 80% to 90% observed once, and the top ten hold more than 7.5%. The CDR3 covers 15 residues. Germline values: CDR1 SGHDT, CDR2 YYEEEE. The V end was cut by 0 bases, the J end by 4 bases, with 10 bases between. Regarding the study as a whole: Just a handful of AZD1222 recipients tested seropositive at baseline. The study reported that nearly half of spike-specific TCRs target unmutated variant regions. Spike-specific TCR depth and breadth grew after two AZD1222 doses.

V is TRBV5-6 and J is TRBJ1-4; D possibly corresponds to TRBD1 (5 bases). This receptor was identified in an adult in good health. The material sequenced was peripheral blood, taken on day 0 of AZD1222 vaccination. DNA for the CDR3: TGTGCCAGCAGCTTGGGGTGGGGACGTAATGAAAAACTGTTTTTT. This gives the protein CASSLGWGRNEKLFF.